What follows are 9 T cell receptor beta chains derived from one specimen sequenced in a study of blood T cell repertoires in COVID-19. The method was immunoSEQ multiplex PCR; TCRdb's version includes in-frame clones alone and lacks a portion of them. The table has about 89,000 clones, roughly 80% seen once. The specimen was peripheral blood. These receptors were collected from a human donor in a cohort sampled during active COVID-19.

This chain links TRBV29-1 with TRBJ2-6; TRBD1 matches 7 bases. J lost 1 base, V lost 7 bases, and 7 bases had no gene match. This CDR3 is 15 amino acids long. CDR1 is SQVTM and CDR2 is ANQGSEA in the germline V gene. DNA of the CDR3: TGCAGCGCAAGACAGGGAGAATCTGGGGCCAACGTCCTGACTTTC. Translated: CSARQGESGANVLTF.

The chain carries TRBV7-2 and TRBJ2-5, with a weak D call TRBD2 (6 bases). V was clipped by 4 bases and J by 2 bases, with 14 bases between them. The CDR3 runs to 15 residues. Germline CDR1 SGHTA, CDR2 FQGNSA. The CDR3 spells CASSYRDSRQETQYF. As DNA, the CDR3 is TGTGCCAGCAGCTACCGGGACTCGCGTCAAGAGACCCAGTACTTC.

This clone was seen a single time. The rearrangement uses TRBV4-3 and TRBJ2-7; 8 bases agree with TRBD2. The CDR3 is 14 residues long. In germline, CDR1 is LGHNA, CDR2 YSLEER. J was trimmed by 6 bases and V by 1 base; bases with no gene match: 5. CDR3 region: CASSQAGGLGEQYF. CDR3 in DNA: TGCGCCAGCAGCCAAGCGGGAGGGTTGGGCGAGCAGTACTTC.

The chain couples TRBV29-1 to TRBJ1-2, with D unresolved. This CDR3 spans 12 amino acids. Trimming shortened V by 4 bases and J by 8 bases, and 14 bases separated the two germline ends. Germline lookup yields CDR1 SQVTM and CDR2 ANQGSEA. CDR3 nucleotides: TGCAGCGTTGGATCGGATTACGGGGGCTACACCTTC. Its translation: CSVGSDYGGYTF.

With regard to this clone: One end of the junction fails to match germline, which may point to a read error. The gene calls are TRBV7-7 and TRBJ2-1; D call uncertain. The germline CDR1 and CDR2 sequences are SSHAT and FNYEAQ (reference sequence). This CDR3 contains 14 residues. CDR3 coding DNA: TGTGCTAGCAGCCCCCTTAAAGCTAACAATGAGCAGTTCTTC. It translates to CASSPLKANNEQFF.

The chain uses TRBV19 and TRBJ2-2, with 11 bases identical to TRBD2. This CDR3 is 16 amino acids long. The germline gives CDR1 LNHDA, CDR2 SQIVND (reference sequence). V lost 5 bases to trimming and J lost 4 bases; unmatched junction nucleotides: 6. The DNA for the CDR3 is TGTGCCAGTAGTCGAGGACTAGCGGGTACCACCGGGGAGCTGTTTTTT. Protein product: CASSRGLAGTTGELFF.

The chain joins TRBV19 to TRBJ1-3; a weak D match, TRBD1 (6 bases). From germline, CDR1 is LNHDA and CDR2 SQIVND (reference sequence). This CDR3 has 14 amino acids. Trimming left V 7 bases short and J 4 bases short, with 14 bases between. CDR3 residues: CASIRQAGGNTIYF. Here the CDR3 DNA reads TGTGCCAGTATACGACAGGCCGGGGGAAACACCATATATTTT. Complete variable domain (other parts from reference TRBV19 and TRBJ1-3): DGGITQSPKYLFRKEGQNVTLSCEQNLNHDAMYWYRQDPGQGLRLIYYSQIVNDFQKGDIAEGYSVSREKKESFPLTVTSAQKNPTAFYLCASIRQAGGNTIYFGEGSWLTVV.

This clone was counted a few times. V gene TRBV9 combines with J gene TRBJ2-1; 8 positions agree with TRBD1. The V segment lost 4 bases and the J segment 3 bases; nucleotides outside the gene matches: 6. The CDR3 sequence is 15 residues long. The germline CDR1 and CDR2 sequences are SGDLS and YYNGEE. Here the CDR3 reads CASSPDRGSYNEQFF. The CDR3 DNA reads TGTGCCAGCAGCCCCGACAGGGGTAGCTACAATGAGCAGTTCTTC.

This chain joins TRBV4-3 and TRBJ2-2; the D gene is possibly TRBD1 (5 bases). The germline V gene has CDR1 LGHNA and CDR2 YSLEER. The CDR3 totals 14 residues. V was cut by 0 bases and J by 6 bases, with 8 bases left in between. The chain's CDR3 is CASSQDRQPGELFF. CDR3 DNA: TGCGCCAGCAGCCAAGACCGACAGCCCGGGGAGCTGTTTTTT.